The 14 T cell receptor beta chains given below trace back to one sample, sequenced in a study of post-analysis software for immune sequencing data. Study conclusions and caveats: Comparison of patients with controls showed four or five TRBV segments more frequent in patients, TRBV5-6, TRBV5-1 and TRBV20-1 among them.

The authors incorporated unique molecular identifiers into the TCR beta cDNA libraries. TCRdb reanalysed the PCR reads using MiXCR and keeps one entry per CDR3 protein. The top ten hold more than 1.5% of the sample, which has 550,000 to 700,000 distinct CDR3 sequences, roughly 40% seen once. For these receptors, no antigen is known. Sequences were obtained from blood. Receptor source: a girl under 18 with multiple sclerosis.

As regards this clonotype: Since a much larger clone is just one base distant, this may be a read error. This sequence joins TRBV12-3 or TRBV12-4 and TRBJ1-1; 8 bases fit TRBD1. This CDR3 region has 12 residues. The J segment lost 5 bases and the V segment lost 5 bases, leaving 1 base of the junction unmatched. The CDR3 coding sequence is TGTGCCAGCAGTCGGACAGGGACTGAAGCTTTCTTT. The encoded protein is CASSRTGTEAFF.

This clonotype has more than one count but fewer than ten. The junction and the germline gene differ at one end; a read error may be behind it. V is TRBV7-7 and J is TRBJ1-2; no clear D gene. Germline V gene lookup returns CDR1 SSHAT and CDR2 FNYEAQ (reference sequence). The CDR3 runs 15 residues. CDR3 in amino acids: CASSRPEGPNYGYTF. In DNA, the CDR3 is TGTGCTAGCAGCCGTCCGGAGGGCCCCAACTATGGCTACACCTTC. Supplemented by reference TRBV7-7 and TRBJ1-2, the full variable domain reads GAGVSQSPRYKVTKRGQDVTLRCDPISSHATLYWYQQALGQGPEFLTYFNYEAQPDKSGLPSDRFSAERPEGSISTLTIQRTEQRDSAMYRCASSRPEGPNYGYTFGSGTRLTVV.

The rearrangement uses TRBV9 and TRBJ2-7; 9 positions match TRBD1. The CDR3 contains 16 residues. Germline V gives CDR1 SGDLS, CDR2 YYNGEE. Losses at the gene ends were 4 bases for V and 7 bases for J; bases not matched to a gene: 15. In nucleotides, the CDR3 is TGTGCCAGCAGCCCCAGGGGGGGACAGGGTATAGGAGAGCAGTACTTC. Amino acid sequence: CASSPRGGQGIGEQYF.

This clonotype showed up just a few times. This chain connects TRBV7-6 to TRBJ1-5; 7 bases map to TRBD1. Looked up from germline, CDR1 is SGHVS and CDR2 is FNYEAQ. The CDR3 loop spans 17 amino acids. V lost 0 bases and J lost 7; bases outside the gene matches: 12. The CDR3 nucleotides read TGTGCCAGCAGCTTAGCCTCCGTTAGACAGGGCGGACAGCCCCAGCATTTT. Translation gives CASSLASVRQGGQPQHF. The full variable domain, its missing parts supplied by reference TRBV7-6 and TRBJ1-5, is GAGVSQSPRYKVTKRGQDVALRCDPISGHVSLYWYRQALGQGPEFLTYFNYEAQQDKSGLPNDRFSAERPEGSISTLTIQRTEQRDSAMYRCASSLASVRQGGQPQHFGDGTRLSIL.

The chain has TRBV29-1 and TRBJ2-1; the D gene is possibly TRBD2 (5 bases). V shed 0 bases and J shed 2 bases, with 14 bases lying between them. CDR3 size: 16 residues. CDR1 SQVTM and CDR2 ANQGSEA come from the germline V gene. The CDR3, as DNA: TGCAGCGTTGAAGATCCACGGGGTCTCGCCTACAATGAGCAGTTCTTC. This translates into CSVEDPRGLAYNEQFF.

The table lists this clonotype with a few counts. The chain has TRBV5-5 and TRBJ2-1; maybe TRBD2 (5 bases). The V end lost 4 bases, the J end lost 7 bases, and 6 bases lay between the germline ends. The CDR3 runs 11 residues. Germline CDR1 reads SGHKS; CDR2 reads YYEKEE (reference sequence). This CDR3 is CASSRLNEQFF. As DNA, the CDR3 is TGTGCCAGCAGCAGACTAAATGAGCAGTTCTTC. Together with reference TRBV5-5 and TRBJ2-1, the CDR3 gives the full variable domain: DAGVTQSPTHLIKTRGQQVTLRCSPISGHKSVSWYQQVLGQGPQFIFQYYEKEERGRGNFPDRFSARQFPNYSSELNVNALLLGDSALYLCASSRLNEQFFGPGTRLTVL.

J is TRBJ1-2 and V is TRBV10-3; D is perhaps TRBD1 (5 bases). The ends were cut back, 7 bases at V and 4 bases at J, with 16 bases in the middle. The CDR3 contains 14 residues. Germline lookup yields CDR1 ENHRY and CDR2 SYGVKD. DNA of the CDR3: TGTGCCATCACCGATCCGGGACGTAGCTATGGCTACACCTTC. It specifies CAITDPGRSYGYTF.

The genes are TRBV12-3 or TRBV12-4 and TRBJ2-1, with 7 bases that match TRBD1. Trimming removed 7 bases from V and 2 bases from J; junction bases left unmatched: 8. This CDR3 comprises 15 residues. DNA of the CDR3: TGTGCCAGCACCCAGACAGGGCTGGCCTACAATGAGCAGTTCTTC. Protein: CASTQTGLAYNEQFF.

In this sample, this clonotype turned up a few times. V is TRBV6-4 and J is TRBJ1-2; tentative D call: TRBD1 (5 bases). CDR3 length: 14 amino acids. The V and J ends lost 0 bases and 8 bases respectively, with 13 bases between them. Per germline, CDR1 MRHNA and CDR2 SNTAGT. CDR3 loop: CASSDSGTYEGYTF. Here the CDR3 DNA reads TGTGCCAGCAGTGACTCGGGGACTTATGAGGGCTACACCTTC.

J is TRBJ1-1 and V is TRBV5-5, with D uncertain. The germline V gene has CDR1 SGHKS and CDR2 YYEKEE (reference sequence). V gave up 2 bases and J gave up 4 bases, with 18 bases separating them. The length of the CDR3 is 16 residues. The CDR3 DNA sequence: TGTGCCAGCAGCTTTAGCGAGGGCGGAGCCCGCACTGAAGCTTTCTTT. Protein: CASSFSEGGARTEAFF. Using reference TRBV5-5 and TRBJ1-1 for the parts outside the CDR3, the full variable domain is DAGVTQSPTHLIKTRGQQVTLRCSPISGHKSVSWYQQVLGQGPQFIFQYYEKEERGRGNFPDRFSARQFPNYSSELNVNALLLGDSALYLCASSFSEGGARTEAFFGQGTRLTVV.

The rearrangement uses TRBV12-3 or TRBV12-4 and TRBJ1-1; TRBD1 might be the D (5 bases). V lost 3 bases, J lost 0 bases, and 17 bases lay in between. CDR3 length equals 17 residues. CDR3 region: CASSLGHLRGMNTEAFF. CDR3 bases: TGTGCCAGCAGTTTGGGGCATCTAAGAGGGATGAACACTGAAGCTTTCTTT.

This clonotype was detected only a few times. J is TRBJ2-1 and V is TRBV7-8; weak D call: TRBD2 (6 bases). There are 13 residues in the CDR3. Between the trimmed V and J ends, which lost 1 base and 10 bases, there was a span of 11 bases. Germline V CDR1 and CDR2: SGHVS, FQNEAQ. CDR3 protein: CASSLEGGREQFF. The CDR3 DNA sequence: TGTGCCAGCAGCTTAGAAGGTGGGAGGGAGCAGTTCTTC.

A few counts support this clonotype. The CDR3 DNA reads TGCAGCGTTGAAAAACAGGACTACGAGCAGTACTTC. This gives the protein CSVEKQDYEQYF. The V and J genes are TRBV29-1 and TRBJ2-7; maybe TRBD1 (5 bases). The CDR3 has 12 amino acids. Trimming removed 2 bases from V and 3 bases from J, with 8 bases in between. Germline values: CDR1 SQVTM, CDR2 ANQGSEA.

The CDR3 region has the DNA TGTGCCAGCAGCCAAGTGCAGGGAGGCTACACCTTC. As protein: CASSQVQGGYTF. The chain employs TRBV3-1 and TRBJ1-2; a possible D gene is TRBD1 (5 bases). Trimming cost V 1 base and J 8 bases, with 8 bases left between them. The germline V gene has CDR1 LGHDT and CDR2 YNNKEL (reference sequence). The CDR3 contains 12 residues. Drawing the rest from reference TRBV3-1 and TRBJ1-2, the complete variable domain is DTAVSQTPKYLVTQMGNDKSIKCEQNLGHDTMYWYKQDSKKFLKIMFSYNNKELIINETVPNRFSPKSPDKAHLNLHINSLELGDSAVYFCASSQVQGGYTFGSGTRLTVV.